One sample yielded the 10 T cell receptor beta chains listed below, sequenced in a study of T cells expressing NK-cell markers. Using the 5' RACE reads, TCRdb records one entry per CDR3 protein without DNA. This sample's clone table lists 400,000 to 550,000 distinct CDR3 sequences. Sequencing was carried out using blood T cells: a sorted CD56 or NKG2C T cell subset, CD4+ or CD8+ T cells, or bulk PBMC T cells (not recorded which). The source is a woman aged 18 to 75 in good health.

The chain employs TRBV14 and TRBJ2-1. The CDR3 is made up of 14 amino acids. CDR1 is SGHDN, CDR2 FVKESK, per germline. This CDR3 reads CASSQVGSGYEQFF. Using reference TRBV14 and TRBJ2-1 for the parts outside the CDR3, the full variable domain is EAGVTQFPSHSVIEKGQTVTLRCDPISGHDNLYWYRRVMGKEIKFLLHFVKESKQDESGMPNNRFLAERTGGTYSTLKVQPAELEDSGVYFCASSQVGSGYEQFFGPGTRLTVL.

This chain links TRBV7-2 with TRBJ2-7; there is no DNA to check the TCRdb D call of TRBD1. Germline CDR1 SGHTA, CDR2 FQGNSA. The length of the CDR3 is 16 residues. The CDR3 sequence: CASSRSAGQVGYEQYF.

The chain combines TRBV20-1 with TRBJ1-2; TCRdb picks TRBD1, but there is no DNA to check that call. CDR3 length equals 14 residues. Germline V CDR1 and CDR2: DFQATT, SNEGSKA (reference sequence). CDR3 amino acids: CSARDRGQGYGYTF.

CDR3 protein: CSARDSANNYGYTF. This chain joins TRBV20-1 and TRBJ1-2. Germline assignment: CDR1 DFQATT and CDR2 SNEGSKA (reference sequence). The CDR3 runs to 14 residues.

The rearrangement links TRBV12-3 or TRBV12-4 to TRBJ1-2; TCRdb's D call of TRBD1 is untestable without DNA. There are 14 residues in the CDR3. Here the CDR3 reads CASSPRGGGDGYTF.

The CDR3 here is CASSLGGASGKNSYEQYF. This chain links TRBV7-6 with TRBJ2-7; as DNA is missing, the TRBD2 call by TCRdb cannot be tested. Germline CDR1 reads SGHVS; CDR2 reads FNYEAQ. The CDR3 runs to 18 residues.

The chain employs TRBV28 and TRBJ2-4; checking the TCRdb D call of TRBD1 is not possible without DNA. The V gene's germline CDR1 is MDHEN and CDR2 SYDVKM. The CDR3 length is 15 residues. CDR3 protein: CASSLFGGAKNIQYF.

J is TRBJ2-5 and V is TRBV20-1; lacking DNA, the TRBD2 call made by TCRdb goes unchecked. This CDR3 is 15 amino acids long. CDR1 is DFQATT, CDR2 SNEGSKA, per germline (reference sequence). The CDR3 loop reads CSARRFSGIVETQYF.

V and J are TRBV7-3 and TRBJ2-1; no DNA is available, so the TRBD2 call from TCRdb remains unchecked. The length of the CDR3 is 13 residues. Germline-derived CDR1 and CDR2 are SGHTA and FQGTGA. This CDR3 is CASSSGEYNEQFF.

V and J are TRBV28 and TRBJ1-5; the TCRdb call, TRBD1, lacks DNA for checking. The CDR3 contains 18 residues. Germline CDR1 is MDHEN and CDR2 is SYDVKM. The CDR3 sequence is CASSLSFGLRGLVEPQHF. Supplemented by reference TRBV28 and TRBJ1-5, the full variable domain reads DVKVTQSSRYLVKRTGEKVFLECVQDMDHENMFWYRQDPGLGLRLIYFSYDVKMKEKGDIPEGYSVSREKKERFSLILESASTNQTSMYLCASSLSFGLRGLVEPQHFGDGTRLSIL.